This T cell receptor beta chain appears in the sequencing data of a study of spatial heterogeneity in lung cancer. Study overall: PBMC samples from follow-up, when available, were sequenced at a median of approximately two years post-resection. For the average unique TCR and UMI combination, more than 8.5 occurrences appeared in raw reads. Study-level findings and limits: Blood contained ubiquitous expanded tumor TCRs more at resection than at follow-up.

CDR1 and CDR2 from the germline V gene are SGHKS and YYEKEE (reference sequence). The CDR3 is 14 residues long. Trimming removed 4 bases from V and 9 bases from J, with 19 bases in between. Every molecule of TCR cDNA had its own unique molecular identifier. Each CDR3 protein gets one entry after TCRdb re-called the 5' RACE reads with MiXCR. The repertoire holds 20,000 to 30,000 distinct CDR3 sequences, with 5.5% to 7% as singletons. Time point reported: blood at routine non-recurrence follow-up after resection. Frozen PBMC, nontumor lung or tumor provided whole RNA, which was sequenced unsorted. Only a few counts were recorded for this clonotype. The antigen remains undetermined.

The chain is built from TRBV5-5 and TRBJ2-5; possibly TRBD2 for D (6 bases). Sequencing used PBMCs, obtained at follow-up. The receptor's source is a male donor with early-stage non-small cell lung cancer. The CDR3: CASSPGTQVGSQYF. CDR3 bases: TGTGCCAGCAGCCCCGGGACTCAAGTTGGGTCCCAGTACTTC.